The next 23 T cell receptor beta chains were all read from a single sample in a study of T cells expressing NK-cell markers. TCRdb reprocessed the 5' RACE reads and keeps a single row for each CDR3 protein, giving no DNA. The ten top clones account for around 10%, within a sample of 400,000 or so distinct CDR3 sequences. The sample taken for sequencing was blood T cells: a sorted CD56 or NKG2C T cell subset, CD4+ or CD8+ T cells, or bulk PBMC T cells (not recorded which). The receptors stem from a woman aged 50 to 65 in good health.

This chain joins TRBV5-6 and TRBJ1-5; TCRdb's D call of TRBD1 is untestable without DNA. Germline CDR1 is SGHDT and CDR2 is YYEEEE. CDR3 length equals 14 residues. This CDR3 reads CASSLGQINQPQHF.

The chain has TRBV12-3 or TRBV12-4 and TRBJ2-4; TCRdb selects TRBD2, and the lack of DNA leaves this call unchecked. The CDR3 covers 14 residues. This CDR3 is CASSLQGWQNIQYF.

V and J are TRBV7-2 and TRBJ2-3. This CDR3 is 13 amino acids long. The germline gives CDR1 SGHTA, CDR2 FQGNSA. The CDR3 loop reads CASSLASAHTQYF.

The rearrangement joins TRBV5-1 to TRBJ2-1; TCRdb selects TRBD1, and the lack of DNA leaves this call unchecked. Germline CDR1 reads SGHRS; CDR2 reads YFSETQ. CDR3 length: 15 residues. The chain's CDR3 is CASSLGQGYRNEQFF.

The rearrangement links TRBV7-2 to TRBJ2-7; the D call of TRBD2 rests on TCRdb alone, since no DNA is present to check it. Germline V CDR1 and CDR2: SGHTA, FQGNSA. The CDR3 runs to 14 residues. The CDR3 loop is CASSTWDLPYEQYF.

The chain recombines TRBV12-3 or TRBV12-4 with TRBJ2-1; with no DNA, the TCRdb D assignment of TRBD1 cannot be verified. The length of the CDR3 is 14 residues. The chain's CDR3 is CASTGQPSYNEQFF.

The V call is TRBV20-1, the J call TRBJ2-3. The CDR3 spans 16 residues. Germline V CDR1 and CDR2: DFQATT, SNEGSKA (reference sequence). CDR3 sequence: CSAREGRHAITDTQYF.

The chain links TRBV10-2 to TRBJ1-2; lacking DNA, the TRBD1 call made by TCRdb goes unchecked. Germline lookup yields CDR1 WSHSY and CDR2 SAAADI. The CDR3 is 15 residues long. Here the CDR3 reads CASTLGQATNYGYTF.

The chain joins TRBV14 to TRBJ2-2. Looked up from germline, CDR1 is SGHDN and CDR2 is FVKESK. The CDR3 length is 14 residues. The CDR3 loop reads CASSQGLRGGELFF.

The rearrangement uses TRBV29-1 and TRBJ2-3; the D call from TCRdb, TRBD1, cannot be confirmed without DNA. CDR1 is SQVTM, CDR2 ANQGSEA, per germline. CDR3 length equals 14 residues. The CDR3 spells CSVVQGAKRDTQYF.

V usage is TRBV6-6 and J usage is TRBJ2-5; lacking DNA, the TRBD2 call made by TCRdb goes unchecked. The CDR3 has 14 residues. Germline CDR1 reads MNHNY; CDR2 reads SVGAGI (reference sequence). The CDR3 reads CATTLLAGKETQYF.

The chain links TRBV19 to TRBJ1-2; TCRdb returns TRBD1, unconfirmable since there is no DNA. The CDR3 length is 15 residues. Germline CDR1 and CDR2: LNHDA and SQIVND (reference sequence). CDR3 sequence: CASNIQGANNYGYTF.

The rearrangement joins TRBV12-5 to TRBJ1-2; TCRdb's D gene call, TRBD1, goes unchecked for lack of DNA. The CDR3 is 14 residues long. Per the germline V gene, CDR1 is LGHNT and CDR2 is FRNRAP. This chain's CDR3 is CASGPNTGRNGYTF.

This chain connects TRBV20-1 to TRBJ2-1. Looked up from germline, CDR1 is DFQATT and CDR2 is SNEGSKA (reference sequence). This CDR3 spans 12 amino acids. The CDR3 here is CSARDRPIEQFF.

This chain connects TRBV29-1 to TRBJ1-1; TCRdb designates TRBD1, a call that cannot be tested without DNA. The CDR3 has 12 amino acids. Germline-derived CDR1 and CDR2 are SQVTM and ANQGSEA. The CDR3 sequence: CSGNRGFTEAFF.

The chain couples TRBV10-3 to TRBJ2-7. Germline values: CDR1 ENHRY, CDR2 SYGVKD. The CDR3 runs 12 residues. The CDR3 spells CAISEGRYEQYF.

The rearrangement joins TRBV12-3 or TRBV12-4 to TRBJ2-5. The CDR3 has 12 amino acids. This CDR3 is CASSVGQETQYF.

The chain carries TRBV12-3 or TRBV12-4 and TRBJ1-2. CDR3 length: 13 amino acids. CDR3 sequence: CASSPPSGKGYTF.

The chain recombines TRBV28 with TRBJ2-2; the TCRdb call, TRBD1, lacks DNA for checking. The CDR3 has 15 amino acids. Germline CDR1 reads MDHEN; CDR2 reads SYDVKM. CDR3 sequence: CASSLWGEVTGELFF.

J is TRBJ2-5 and V is TRBV6-1; TCRdb gives TRBD1 as the D gene, but with no DNA this cannot be confirmed. Per the germline V gene, CDR1 is MNHNS and CDR2 is SASEGT. This CDR3 is built from 14 residues. CDR3: CASSDGAGGETQYF.

This sequence joins TRBV4-1 and TRBJ2-1; TCRdb calls TRBD2, which cannot be checked without DNA. The germline gives CDR1 MGHRA, CDR2 YSYEKL. The CDR3 is 14 residues long. The CDR3: CASSSPTRRNEQFF.

V usage is TRBV30 and J usage is TRBJ1-1. CDR1 GTSNPN and CDR2 SVGIG come from the germline V gene (reference sequence). The CDR3 contains 12 residues. The CDR3 here is CAFGLMNTEAFF.

The chain recombines TRBV6-1 with TRBJ1-5; the TRBD1 assignment by TCRdb is unverifiable without DNA. CDR3 length: 15 residues. CDR1 is MNHNS, CDR2 SASEGT, per germline. The CDR3 sequence is CASSDGRGSNQPQHF.